Presented here are 25 T cell receptor beta chains from one specimen sequenced in a study of CD4 T cells in relation to SARS-CoV-2 and coronaviruses. Produced via immunoSEQ multiplex PCR; TCRdb's table is partial and in-frame only. Seen here are about 56,000 clones, approximately 90% observed once, and the top ten hold roughly 0.39%. The sample consisted of naive CD4+ T cells from PBMCs. The subset was: naive CD4+ T cells isolated by negative enrichment. These receptors were collected from an adult with COVID-19.

This clone showed up just once. The chain joins TRBV9 to TRBJ2-7, with 7 bases identical to TRBD2. Per germline, CDR1 SGDLS and CDR2 YYNGEE. This CDR3 is built from 14 residues. Trimming removed 3 bases from V and 6 bases from J; junction bases left unmatched: 9. The CDR3 DNA sequence: TGTGCCAGCAGCGGCGGACTAGAGACGGTCGAGCAGTACTTC. It translates to CASSGGLETVEQYF.

CDR3 sequence (DNA): TGTGCCAGCTCGGGGCCCTTTGGAAACACCATATATTTT. This sequence encodes CASSGPFGNTIYF. The rearrangement uses TRBV28 and TRBJ1-3; a possible D gene is TRBD1 (5 bases). In germline, CDR1 is MDHEN, CDR2 SYDVKM. This CDR3 has 13 residues. Trimming took off 8 bases at V and 3 bases at J, with 11 bases between the two ends.

This chain connects TRBV19 to TRBJ2-7; 7 nucleotides agree with TRBD1. CDR1 and CDR2 (germline): LNHDA, SQIVND (reference sequence). V trimming: 4 bases; J trimming: 2 bases; junction bases outside the gene matches: 5. The CDR3 runs to 14 residues. In DNA, the CDR3 is TGTGCCAGTAGTAGAGGACAGGCAACCTACGAGCAGTACTTC. It codes for CASSRGQATYEQYF.

This rearrangement joins TRBV7-9 to TRBJ1-6; possible D gene TRBD1, 5 bases. The germline V gene has CDR1 SEHNR and CDR2 FQNEAQ (reference sequence). Trimming left V 5 bases short and J 14 bases short, with 16 bases between. This CDR3 is built from 13 residues. This chain's CDR3 is CASSQSDTGTLHF. In DNA form, the CDR3 reads TGTGCCAGCAGCCAATCGGACACGGGCACCCTCCACTTT. The full variable domain, completed using reference TRBV7-9 and TRBJ1-6, is DTGVSQNPRHKITKRGQNVTFRCDPISEHNRLYWYRQTLGQGPEFLTYFQNEAQLEKSRLLSDRFSAERPKGSFSTLEIQRTEQGDSAMYLCASSQSDTGTLHFGNGTRLTVT.

Worth noting for this clone: The junction does not match germline at one end; this may be a read error. The chain recombines TRBV11-3 with TRBJ2-1; D gene uncertain. Germline CDR1 SGHNT, CDR2 YENEEA. CDR3 length equals 14 residues. The CDR3 is CANSFGGSYNEQFF. The CDR3 region has the DNA TGTGCCAACAGCTTCGGCGGCTCCTACAATGAGCAGTTCTTC.

The chain uses TRBV6-5 and TRBJ2-7; D is uncertain. CDR3 length: 13 residues. Germline loops: CDR1 MNHEY, CDR2 SVGAGI. Trimming removed 2 bases at V and 6 bases at J, with 11 bases between. CDR3: CASSYDPTGEQYF. The CDR3 DNA reads as TGTGCCAGCAGTTACGACCCCACGGGCGAGCAGTACTTC.

This clone was recorded only once. This rearrangement joins TRBV7-9 to TRBJ2-3; 8 positions match TRBD2. The CDR3 has 17 amino acids. Unmatched junction bases numbered 12, after V lost 1 base and J lost 6 bases. Germline V gene data show CDR1 as SEHNR and CDR2 as FQNEAQ (reference sequence). The CDR3 sequence is CASSLGDPGLGYDTQYF. The DNA of the CDR3 is TGTGCCAGCAGCTTAGGAGATCCGGGACTAGGGTACGATACGCAGTATTTT.

V and J are TRBV28 and TRBJ1-2; possible D gene TRBD1, 6 bases. Germline lookup yields CDR1 MDHEN and CDR2 SYDVKM. The V gene lost 9 bases and the J gene lost 8 bases, with 13 bases spanning the gap. This CDR3 is 11 amino acids long. CDR3 loop: CASQGRGGYTF. The CDR3 DNA reads as TGTGCCAGTCAGGGCAGGGGCGGCTACACCTTC.

The rearrangement links TRBV28 to TRBJ2-3; D is ambiguous. Trimming removed 4 bases at V and 0 bases at J, with 14 bases between. This CDR3 is built from 16 residues. Germline lookup yields CDR1 MDHEN and CDR2 SYDVKM. CDR3 region: CASSSLGSASTDTQYF. The CDR3 DNA is TGTGCCAGCAGTTCGTTAGGGTCGGCTAGCACAGATACGCAGTATTTT. Based on the CDR3 plus reference TRBV28 and TRBJ2-3, the full variable domain is DVKVTQSSRYLVKRTGEKVFLECVQDMDHENMFWYRQDPGLGLRLIYFSYDVKMKEKGDIPEGYSVSREKKERFSLILESASTNQTSMYLCASSSLGSASTDTQYFGPGTRLTVL.

The V gene is TRBV7-2, the J gene TRBJ2-5; no clear D gene. Germline CDR1 and CDR2: SGHTA and FQGNSA. The ends were cut back, 3 bases at V and 2 bases at J, with 1 base in the middle. The CDR3 length is 11 residues. The CDR3 loop is CASSFQETQYF. The CDR3 DNA reads as TGTGCCAGCAGCTTTCAAGAGACCCAGTACTTC.

This rearrangement joins TRBV4-2 to TRBJ2-3; the D is unclear. The CDR3 length is 19 residues. Germline CDR1 reads LGHNA; CDR2 reads YNFKEQ. V was trimmed by 0 bases and J by 0 bases, leaving 19 bases between them. In DNA, the CDR3 is TGTGCCAGCAGCCAAGAATCCAGTGGGGTATTGGGTAGCACAGATACGCAGTATTTT. Translating gives CASSQESSGVLGSTDTQYF.

The chain combines TRBV10-3 with TRBJ1-5, with 10 nucleotides matching TRBD1. With 10 bases clipped from V and 1 base from J, the junction kept 4 bases outside the gene matches. Germline V gene data show CDR1 as ENHRY and CDR2 as SYGVKD. This CDR3 contains 14 residues. This CDR3 reads CATGDRGSNQPQHF. CDR3 nucleotide sequence: TGTGCCACCGGGGACAGGGGAAGCAATCAGCCCCAGCATTTT.

This clone appeared once. The chain employs TRBV6-6 and TRBJ2-7; 8 nucleotides line up with TRBD2. CDR1 MNHNY and CDR2 SVGAGI come from the germline V gene (reference sequence). Trimming cost V 6 bases and J 4 bases; bases outside gene matches: 8. This CDR3 comprises 14 residues. This chain's CDR3 is CASRKETSEYEQYF. The CDR3 DNA reads as TGTGCCAGCAGAAAGGAGACTAGCGAGTACGAGCAGTACTTC.

This clone has just a few counts. J is TRBJ1-2 and V is TRBV7-3; 8 nucleotides match TRBD1. With 5 bases clipped from V and 6 bases from J, the junction kept 5 bases outside the gene matches. The CDR3 is 13 amino acids. Germline V gene sequence: CDR1 SGHTA, CDR2 FQGTGA. The CDR3 spells CASSLSGGDGYTF. The CDR3 DNA is TGTGCCAGCAGCCTATCAGGGGGCGATGGCTACACCTTC. Combining the CDR3 with reference TRBV7-3 and TRBJ1-2 gives the whole variable domain GAGVSQTPSNKVTEKGKYVELRCDPISGHTALYWYRQSLGQGPEFLIYFQGTGAADDSGLPNDRFFAVRPEGSVSTLKIQRTERGDSAVYLCASSLSGGDGYTFGSGTRLTVV.

The rearrangement joins TRBV3-1 (or the pseudogene TRBV3-2) to TRBJ2-7; TRBD1 aligns across 9 bases. Trimming took 3 bases from V and 4 from J; bases not matched to a gene: 4. This CDR3 region has 14 residues. The germline gives CDR1 LGHDT, CDR2 YNNKEL (reference sequence). CDR3 in amino acids: CASSQTGTGYEQYF. The CDR3 nucleotides read TGTGCCAGCAGCCAGACAGGGACAGGGTACGAGCAGTACTTC.

This clone came up once. This chain links TRBV19 with TRBJ1-4, with 8 nucleotides matching TRBD1. Germline V gives CDR1 LNHDA, CDR2 SQIVND (reference sequence). V lost 9 bases, J lost 4 bases, and 7 bases stayed unmatched. The CDR3 is 14 amino acids. The CDR3 nucleotides read TGTGCCAGCAGGATAACAGGGGGTAATGAAAAACTGTTTTTT. It is translated as CASRITGGNEKLFF.

V usage is TRBV28 and J usage is TRBJ2-1, with 10 bases that match TRBD1. V was pared by 6 bases and J by 6 bases, with 8 bases of the junction left unmatched. The CDR3 length is 15 residues. Germline V gene data show CDR1 as MDHEN and CDR2 as SYDVKM. CDR3 sequence: CASRPTDRGSNEQFF. The CDR3 DNA reads as TGTGCCAGCAGACCAACGGACAGGGGGAGCAATGAGCAGTTCTTC.

The genes are TRBV4-1 and TRBJ2-6, with no clear D. V lost 0 bases and J lost 5, with 8 bases in between. Looked up from germline, CDR1 is MGHRA and CDR2 is YSYEKL. CDR3 size: 15 residues. In nucleotides, the CDR3 is TGCGCCAGCAGCCAAGATTATTTCAGGGCCAACGTCCTGACTTTC. This sequence encodes CASSQDYFRANVLTF.

The V call is TRBV2, the J call TRBJ2-4, with 11 bases lining up with TRBD2. Germline CDR1 SNHLY, CDR2 FYNNEI. This CDR3 contains 17 residues. Unmatched junction bases numbered 7, after V lost 5 bases and J lost 1 base. CDR3 loop: CASSFPRTSGAKNIQYF. The CDR3 DNA reads TGTGCCAGCAGTTTCCCGCGGACTAGCGGGGCCAAAAACATTCAGTACTTC.

In its sample, this clone was seen a few times. The chain carries TRBV4-1 and TRBJ1-4, with D possibly matching TRBD1 (6 bases). Germline V CDR1 and CDR2: MGHRA, YSYEKL. The ends were cut back, 1 base at V and 4 bases at J, with 13 bases in the middle. The CDR3 loop spans 16 amino acids. This CDR3 is CASSQVAGANNEKLFF. CDR3 nucleotide sequence: TGCGCCAGCAGCCAAGTGGCAGGGGCTAATAATGAAAAACTGTTTTTT.

This clone appeared a few times. The rearrangement uses TRBV30 and TRBJ2-7; 7 bases align to TRBD2. CDR3 length equals 16 residues. Germline values: CDR1 GTSNPN, CDR2 SVGIG (reference sequence). J lost 2 bases, V lost 1 base, and 11 bases had no gene match. The CDR3 DNA is TGTGCCTGGAGTGGGATCGGGCTAGCGGTAACCTACGAGCAGTACTTC. Its translation is CAWSGIGLAVTYEQYF.

J is TRBJ2-3 and V is TRBV19, with 9 bases lining up with TRBD2. Unmatched junction bases numbered 10, after V lost 4 bases and J lost 5 bases. This CDR3 region has 16 residues. The germline gives CDR1 LNHDA, CDR2 SQIVND (reference sequence). The CDR3 protein is CASSRSGGRVGDTQYF. In nucleotides, the CDR3 is TGTGCCAGTAGTAGGTCTGGCGGGAGGGTTGGAGATACGCAGTATTTT.

This clone was detected a few times. The V call is TRBV3-1 (or the pseudogene TRBV3-2), the J call TRBJ2-2, with D tentatively TRBD1 (6 bases). CDR1 is LGHDT and CDR2 is YNNKEL in the germline V gene (reference sequence). V lost 6 bases to trimming and J lost 4 bases, with 15 bases between them. The CDR3 runs 15 residues. CDR3 nucleotide sequence: TGTGCCAGCAGGCCTCCGGGACACTTCACCGGGGAGCTGTTTTTT. Residues: CASRPPGHFTGELFF.

This clone was found once. This chain joins TRBV19 and TRBJ2-1; D perhaps matches TRBD2 (6 bases). V lost 1 base and J 6 bases, leaving 13 bases between the germline ends. Per the germline V gene, CDR1 is LNHDA and CDR2 is SQIVND (reference sequence). The CDR3 spans 15 residues. CDR3 DNA: TGTGCCAGTAGTATAGGGACTAACTTGGGCAATGAGCAGTTCTTC. Translating gives CASSIGTNLGNEQFF.

This chain uses TRBV21-1 with TRBJ2-1; TRBD2, the D gene given by the table, was not confirmed from the DNA. TRBV21-1 is tagged as a pseudogene. The CDR3 is 15 residues long. The CDR3 region is CASSKPGGSFTEQFF. The CDR3 nucleotides read TGTGCCAGCAGCAAACCTGGCGGGAGCTTTACTGAGCAGTTCTTC.